This TCR beta chain is from a study of Ad26.COV2.S vaccination and SARS-CoV-2 variants. The CDR3 loop spans 14 amino acids. Germline V gene data show CDR1 as LGHDT and CDR2 as YNNKEL (reference sequence). J gave up 1 base and V 2 bases, and 2 bases lay outside the gene matches. Treatment in this sample: about 20 received Ad26.COV2.S at low or high dose, single or two shots; several received placebo; per-sample allocation not given. It was on day 63 after the first vaccine or placebo injection that samples were taken. The data were produced by immunoSEQ multiplex PCR, yet TCRdb's version contains in-frame clones alone and is incomplete. The data hold hundreds of thousands of clones, with approximately 90% observed a single time.

The input for sequencing was peripheral blood, taken in a trial of Ad26.COV2.S vaccine versus placebo. The genes are TRBV3-1 (or the pseudogene TRBV3-2) and TRBJ2-7, with 7 bases matching TRBD1. This receptor was identified in a person between 18 and 59 years old who received the Ad26.COV2.S COVID-19 vaccine or a placebo. DNA for the CDR3: TGTGCCAGCAGCCAACCGGGACAGTCCTACGAGCAGTACTTC. Protein sequence: CASSQPGQSYEQYF.